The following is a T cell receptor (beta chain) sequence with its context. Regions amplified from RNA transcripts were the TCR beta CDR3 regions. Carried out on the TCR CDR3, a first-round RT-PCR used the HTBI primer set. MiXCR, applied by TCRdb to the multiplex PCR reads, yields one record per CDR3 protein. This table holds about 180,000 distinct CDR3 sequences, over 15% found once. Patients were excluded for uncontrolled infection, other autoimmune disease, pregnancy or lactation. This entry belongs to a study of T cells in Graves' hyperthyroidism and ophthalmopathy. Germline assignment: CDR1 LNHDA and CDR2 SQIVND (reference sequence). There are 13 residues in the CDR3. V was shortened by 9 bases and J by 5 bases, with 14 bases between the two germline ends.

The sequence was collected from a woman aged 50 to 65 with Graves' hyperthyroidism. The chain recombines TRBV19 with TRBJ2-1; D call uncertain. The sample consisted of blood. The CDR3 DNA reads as TGTGCCAGAAATCGTGAGCAAAACAATGAGCAGTTCTTC. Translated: CARNREQNNEQFF.